The 25 T cell receptor beta chains listed next were all sequenced from one sample in a study of blood T cell repertoires in COVID-19. TCRdb keeps only in-frame clones here, not all; method: immunoSEQ multiplex PCR. This table has around 300,000 clones, 89% appearing once. The sample comprised peripheral blood. The source is a man between 45 and 60 years old with acute or convalescent COVID-19.

The V and J genes are TRBV7-3 and TRBJ1-2; D not resolved. Trimming cost V 2 bases and J 1 base, with 5 bases left between them. The CDR3 covers 13 residues. Germline V gene sequence: CDR1 SGHTA, CDR2 FQGTGA. The DNA of the CDR3 is TGTGCCAGCAGCTTAGACATTAACTATGGCTACACCTTC. Protein: CASSLDINYGYTF.

The chain couples TRBV27 to TRBJ1-3, with unresolved D. Between the trimmed V and J ends, which lost 5 bases and 4 bases, there was a span of 12 bases. CDR1 and CDR2 (germline): MNHEY, SMNVEV (reference sequence). The CDR3 covers 14 residues. For the CDR3, the DNA is TGTGCCAGCAGTCCAGACTCTGGGGGAAACACCATATATTTT. It is translated as CASSPDSGGNTIYF.

This sequence joins TRBV29-1 and TRBJ2-7; D gene ambiguous. Per the germline V gene, CDR1 is SQVTM and CDR2 is ANQGSEA. This CDR3 has 12 amino acids. Trimming took 8 bases from V and 3 from J, leaving 14 bases between them. The CDR3 bases are TGCAGCACAAGTAAAGGCGGCTACGAGCAGTACTTC. It yields the protein CSTSKGGYEQYF.

The J gene is TRBJ1-4, the V gene TRBV7-2; D is ambiguous. CDR3 length: 18 residues. V was cut by 2 bases and J by 0 bases, with 16 bases left in between. CDR1 and CDR2 (germline): SGHTA, FQGNSA. The chain's CDR3 is CASSLPSRSHTTNEKLFF. CDR3 nucleotide sequence: TGTGCCAGCAGCTTACCCAGTCGTTCCCATACAACTAATGAAAAACTGTTTTTT. Filled out from reference TRBV7-2 and TRBJ1-4, the complete variable domain reads GAGVSQSPSNKVTEKGKDVELRCDPISGHTALYWYRQSLGQGLEFLIYFQGNSAPDKSGLPSDRFSAERTGGSVSTLTIQRTQQEDSAVYLCASSLPSRSHTTNEKLFFGSGTQLSVL.

This clone was found once. Different DNA sequences within this sample yield the same CDR3. The V gene is TRBV18, the J gene TRBJ2-3; a weak D match, TRBD1 (6 bases). V lost 2 bases, J lost 0 bases, and 9 bases lay in between. The CDR3 spans 15 residues. Germline-derived CDR1 and CDR2 are KGHSH and LQKENI. CDR3 DNA: TGTGCCAGCTCACCAAGAACAGGGAGCACAGATACGCAGTATTTT. Translated, it gives CASSPRTGSTDTQYF.

The chain combines TRBV2 with TRBJ2-1; 14 bases map to TRBD2. With V trimmed by 10 bases and J by 8 bases, 10 bases remained unmatched. CDR3 size: 15 residues. Germline values: CDR1 SNHLY, CDR2 FYNNEI. CDR3 in amino acids: CATGTSGGPGDEQFF. The CDR3 nucleotides are TGTGCCACTGGGACTAGCGGGGGACCCGGGGATGAGCAGTTCTTC. Full variable domain (remainder filled in from reference TRBV2 and TRBJ2-1): EPEVTQTPSHQVTQMGQEVILRCVPISNHLYFYWYRQILGQKVEFLVSFYNNEISEKSEIFDDQFSVERPDGSNFTLKIRSTKLEDSAMYFCATGTSGGPGDEQFFGPGTRLTVL.

The V call is TRBV3-1 (or the pseudogene TRBV3-2), the J call TRBJ2-5; maybe TRBD2 (5 bases). CDR3 size: 14 residues. Germline V CDR1 and CDR2: LGHDT, YNNKEL (reference sequence). The V end was cut by 4 bases, the J end by 4 bases, with 13 bases between. This CDR3 is CASSPRGQRETQYF. In DNA, the CDR3 is TGTGCCAGCAGCCCGCGAGGGCAGCGAGAGACCCAGTACTTC.

The chain couples TRBV12-3 or TRBV12-4 to TRBJ2-1; possible D gene TRBD1, 6 bases. Trimming pared 4 bases from V and 7 bases from J, leaving 11 bases between. This CDR3 region has 13 residues. This chain's CDR3 is CASSYFQGNEQFF. The DNA for the CDR3 is TGTGCCAGCAGTTACTTTCAGGGGAATGAGCAGTTCTTC.

The CDR3 is CASSPNRLRDEKLFF. CDR3 coding DNA: TGTGCCAGCAGCCCCAACAGGCTACGGGATGAAAAACTGTTTTTT. The V call is TRBV7-8, the J call TRBJ1-4; D perhaps matches TRBD1 (5 bases). V shed 5 bases and J shed 6 bases, with 16 bases lying between them. This CDR3 has 15 amino acids. Germline V gene lookup returns CDR1 SGHVS and CDR2 FQNEAQ. Supplemented by reference TRBV7-8 and TRBJ1-4, the full variable domain reads GAGVSQSPRYKVAKRGQDVALRCDPISGHVSLFWYQQALGQGPEFLTYFQNEAQLDKSGLPSDRFFAERPEGSVSTLKIQRTQQEDSAVYLCASSPNRLRDEKLFFGSGTQLSVL.

The genes are TRBV5-6 and TRBJ2-1, with D maybe TRBD2 (6 bases). The V end lost 6 bases, the J end lost 3 bases, and 13 bases lay between the germline ends. Per germline, CDR1 SGHDT and CDR2 YYEEEE. CDR3 size: 14 residues. The DNA of the CDR3 is TGTGCCAGCAAACTAGCCGGGTACTACAATGAGCAGTTCTTC. Translated: CASKLAGYYNEQFF. The full variable domain, completed using reference TRBV5-6 and TRBJ2-1, is DAGVTQSPTHLIKTRGQQVTLRCSPKSGHDTVSWYQQALGQGPQFIFQYYEEEERQRGNFPDRFSGHQFPNYSSELNVNALLLGDSALYLCASKLAGYYNEQFFGPGTRLTVL.

The CDR3 sequence is CASSRDRASTDTQYF. The CDR3 DNA is TGCGCCAGCAGCCGGGACAGAGCTAGCACAGATACGCAGTATTTT. The J gene is TRBJ2-3, the V gene TRBV5-1; 7 positions agree with TRBD1. The CDR3 covers 15 residues. With 4 bases clipped from V and 0 bases from J, the junction kept 5 bases outside the gene matches. Germline lookup yields CDR1 SGHRS and CDR2 YFSETQ.

The CDR3 DNA follows: TGTGCCACCAGTGATTTCCGGACAGGAGTCTCTGGAAACACCATATATTTT. This translates into CATSDFRTGVSGNTIYF. The rearrangement uses TRBV24-1 and TRBJ1-3; 7 bases map to TRBD1. Germline V lookup: CDR1 KGHDR, CDR2 SFDVKD. V dropped 1 base and J dropped 0; count of bases not matched to a gene: 5. The CDR3 is 17 residues long.

The chain couples TRBV30 to TRBJ1-4, with a weak D call TRBD1 (5 bases). CDR1 GTSNPN and CDR2 SVGIG come from the germline V gene (reference sequence). Trimming removed 7 bases at V and 8 bases at J, with 23 bases between. This CDR3 comprises 15 residues. CDR3: CASPNPAGLREKLFF. The CDR3 DNA is TGTGCCTCCCCGAACCCCGCAGGGCTGCGGGAAAAACTGTTTTTT.

V and J are TRBV9 and TRBJ2-3, with TRBD1 matching over 7 bases. With V trimmed by 1 base and J by 3 bases, 20 bases remained unmatched. The V gene's germline CDR1 is SGDLS and CDR2 YYNGEE. The length of the CDR3 is 20 residues. DNA of the CDR3: TGTGCCAGCAGCGTATCCCCCCTAGGGGGCGCTGAGGGGATGACAGATACGCAGTATTTT. It yields the protein CASSVSPLGGAEGMTDTQYF.

Only one count was recorded for this clone. V is TRBV5-1 and J is TRBJ1-3; a weak D match, TRBD1 (5 bases). The CDR3 sequence is 16 residues long. Germline V gives CDR1 SGHRS, CDR2 YFSETQ. The germline V and J ends were trimmed by 3 bases and 4 bases, with 17 bases remaining between them. The DNA for the CDR3 is TGCGCCAGCAGCTCGACCGTCCAGGGTGGCGGAAACACCATATATTTT. This encodes CASSSTVQGGGNTIYF.

The sample holds many counts of this clone. The chain is built from TRBV6-6 and TRBJ1-2, with 7 bases lining up with TRBD1. The CDR3 covers 15 residues. CDR1 is MNHNY, CDR2 SVGAGI, per germline (reference sequence). J gave up 5 bases and V 2 bases, and 8 bases lay outside the gene matches. The CDR3 region is CASSYAPGGAYGYTF. CDR3 sequence (DNA): TGTGCCAGCAGTTACGCTCCAGGGGGTGCGTATGGCTACACCTTC.

The rearrangement uses TRBV7-9 and TRBJ1-2, with TRBD1 as a possible D gene (6 bases). CDR1 is SEHNR and CDR2 is FQNEAQ in the germline V gene (reference sequence). The CDR3 has 16 residues. Trimming removed 6 bases at V and 2 bases at J, with 19 bases between. This chain's CDR3 is CASSRGGTGTNYGYTF. The CDR3 DNA follows: TGTGCCAGCAGTAGAGGAGGAACAGGGACAAACTATGGCTACACCTTC.

This sequence joins TRBV12-5 and TRBJ1-2; D is possibly TRBD1 (6 bases). The ends were cut back, 0 bases at V and 4 bases at J, with 12 bases in the middle. The CDR3 loop spans 15 amino acids. CDR1 and CDR2 from the germline V gene are LGHNT and FRNRAP. The CDR3 region is CASGLVGGQSYGYTF. DNA for the CDR3: TGTGCTAGTGGTTTGGTCGGGGGGCAGAGCTATGGCTACACCTTC. Looking up the rest from reference TRBV12-5 and TRBJ1-2 gives the full variable domain: DARVTQTPRHKVTEMGQEVTMRCQPILGHNTVFWYRQTMMQGLELLAYFRNRAPLDDSGMPKDRFSAEMPDATLATLKIQPSEPRDSAVYFCASGLVGGQSYGYTFGSGTRLTVV.

The chain joins TRBV5-1 to TRBJ1-5, with D unclear. Trimming removed 0 bases from V and 7 bases from J, with 11 bases in between. Per the germline V gene, CDR1 is SGHRS and CDR2 is YFSETQ. The CDR3 is made up of 14 amino acids. The CDR3 region is CASSLGGMGQPQHF. The CDR3 region has the DNA TGCGCCAGCAGCTTGGGAGGGATGGGACAGCCCCAGCATTTT.

CDR3 sequence: CASTRTGPYTEAFF. CDR3 sequence (DNA): TGTGCCAGTACCCGGACAGGGCCGTACACTGAAGCTTTCTTT. This chain links TRBV19 with TRBJ1-1, with TRBD1 matching 8 bases. Germline V gene lookup returns CDR1 LNHDA and CDR2 SQIVND (reference sequence). This CDR3 region has 14 residues. Trimming removed 7 bases from V and 3 bases from J; junction bases left unmatched: 7.

The rearrangement joins TRBV12-5 to TRBJ1-1; 8 bases align to TRBD1. The CDR3 runs 14 residues. CDR1 LGHNT and CDR2 FRNRAP come from the germline V gene. V lost 5 bases, J lost 8 bases, and 10 bases stayed unmatched. CDR3 nucleotide sequence: TGTGCTAGTGGTACGCCGGGACAGGCGTCGGAAGCTTTCTTT. Translated, it gives CASGTPGQASEAFF.

The chain recombines TRBV7-3 with TRBJ1-1; 8 nucleotides match TRBD1. V lost 5 bases to trimming and J lost 3 bases; unmatched junction nucleotides: 5. The CDR3 runs to 14 residues. CDR1 and CDR2 from the germline V gene are SGHTA and FQGTGA. The CDR3 here is CASSRRGRDTEAFF. The CDR3 DNA sequence: TGTGCCAGCAGCCGCAGGGGGCGGGACACTGAAGCTTTCTTT.

This CDR3 is CASSGARDGGDLVGYNEQFF. CDR3 coding DNA: TGCGCCAGCAGTGGGGCCAGGGATGGCGGGGACCTCGTGGGGTACAATGAGCAGTTCTTC. The chain employs TRBV10-1 and TRBJ2-1; D is perhaps TRBD2 (6 bases). Deletions cut 4 bases from V and 4 bases from J, with 29 bases between. The germline CDR1 and CDR2 sequences are WNHNN and SYGVQD (reference sequence). This CDR3 region has 20 residues.

The V and J genes are TRBV11-2 and TRBJ2-7; 9 nucleotides agree with TRBD1. J gave up 1 base and V 5 bases, and 9 bases lay outside the gene matches. This CDR3 is built from 16 residues. Germline values: CDR1 SGHAT, CDR2 FQNNGV. CDR3: CASSPLGGQGSYEQYF. The CDR3 region has the DNA TGTGCCAGCAGCCCTCTCGGAGGACAGGGGTCCTACGAGCAGTACTTC.

The V call is TRBV30, the J call TRBJ2-5; the D is unclear. The CDR3 loop spans 11 amino acids. V lost 1 base and J lost 4, with 4 bases in between. Germline V lookup: CDR1 GTSNPN, CDR2 SVGIG (reference sequence). Here the CDR3 reads CAWSGLETQYF. Written as DNA, the CDR3 is TGTGCCTGGAGTGGTCTAGAGACCCAGTACTTC.